The 17 T cell receptor beta chains presented below share a single source sample, sequenced in a study of blood T cell repertoires in COVID-19. Generated by immunoSEQ multiplex PCR, the TCRdb table keeps only in-frame clones and is missing some. The sample includes 330,000 or so clones, over 70% of them seen just once. The source material was PBMCs or T cells enriched from blood (not recorded which). The receptors were sampled from a man aged 25 to 40 who had recovered from COVID-19.

The chain couples TRBV7-9 to TRBJ1-4; TRBD1 matches at 11 bases. Germline CDR1 is SEHNR and CDR2 is FQNEAQ (reference sequence). With V trimmed by 5 bases and J by 5 bases, 7 bases remained unmatched. The CDR3 spans 16 residues. CDR3 in DNA: TGTGCCAGCAGCGGACAGGGGGCCTGGTTCAATGAAAAACTGTTTTTT. It translates to CASSGQGAWFNEKLFF.

The chain combines TRBV10-1 with TRBJ2-2; 10 nucleotides match TRBD1. This CDR3 spans 16 amino acids. V lost 0 bases and J lost 3; bases outside the gene matches: 1. CDR1 is WNHNN and CDR2 is SYGVQD in the germline V gene (reference sequence). CDR3 loop: CASSESGTGDTGELFF. The DNA for the CDR3 is TGCGCCAGCAGTGAGTCGGGGACAGGGGACACCGGGGAGCTGTTTTTT.

This clone appeared a few times. The conserved final phenylalanine or tryptophan is absent from the CDR3, which likely points to a read error. It is unclear where the CDR3 begins or ends on the DNA, so no DNA is shown, and the CDR3 is as TCRdb lists it. The chain has TRBV1 and TRBJ2-7; the table's D call TRBD2 went unverified against the DNA. TRBV1 is a known pseudogene. The CDR3 numbers 15 amino acids, ends counted. The CDR3 spells CTSSQMPGLAGGPRP.

The rearrangement uses TRBV15 and TRBJ1-1; D remains unclear. From germline, CDR1 is LNHNV and CDR2 YYDKDF (reference sequence). The germline V and J ends were trimmed by 0 bases and 0 bases, with 8 bases remaining between them. This CDR3 contains 15 residues. The CDR3 bases are TGTGCCACCAGCAGAGATCTGGGAGTGAACACTGAAGCTTTCTTT. As protein: CATSRDLGVNTEAFF.

The V call is TRBV28, the J call TRBJ1-4; TRBD1 might be the D (5 bases). Per germline, CDR1 MDHEN and CDR2 SYDVKM. V was trimmed by 3 bases and J by 5 bases, leaving 10 bases between them. This CDR3 is built from 14 residues. The CDR3 bases are TGTGCCAGCAGTTTTAGGGGCAAAAATGAAAAACTGTTTTTT. The encoded protein is CASSFRGKNEKLFF.

CDR3 loop: CASSIREPYNSPLHF. In DNA, the CDR3 is TGTGCCAGTAGTATCCGGGAACCCTATAATTCACCCCTCCACTTT. The chain couples TRBV19 to TRBJ1-6; no clear D gene. CDR1 and CDR2 (germline): LNHDA, SQIVND (reference sequence). CDR3 length: 15 residues. The V end lost 3 bases, the J end lost 2 bases, and 8 bases lay between the germline ends.

The J gene is TRBJ1-5, the V gene TRBV6-1, with TRBD1 matching over 8 bases. V dropped 3 bases and J dropped 7; count of bases not matched to a gene: 14. From germline, CDR1 is MNHNS and CDR2 SASEGT. This CDR3 is built from 17 residues. The CDR3 here is CASSDLAGGSVRQPQHF. The DNA for the CDR3 is TGTGCCAGCAGTGATCTGGCAGGGGGCTCAGTCAGACAGCCCCAGCATTTT.

Only one count was recorded for this clone. The chain employs TRBV29-1 and TRBJ1-2; D gene unclear. Germline-derived CDR1 and CDR2 are SQVTM and ANQGSEA. The CDR3 contains 14 residues. V lost 0 bases, J lost 3 bases, and 11 bases lay in between. CDR3 in DNA: TGCAGCGTTGAAGAGAAAGGACTAGACTATGGCTACACCTTC. This sequence encodes CSVEEKGLDYGYTF.

This clone has a single count. This chain connects TRBV12-3 or TRBV12-4 to TRBJ2-7, with a weak D call TRBD2 (6 bases). Trimming took 3 bases from V and 7 from J, leaving 10 bases between them. The CDR3 has 12 amino acids. CDR3 DNA: TGTGCCAGCAGTTTGGGACTTGGGGAGCAGTACTTC. Encoded protein: CASSLGLGEQYF.

This rearrangement joins TRBV19 to TRBJ2-3, with 11 positions matching TRBD2. This CDR3 comprises 17 residues. CDR1 LNHDA and CDR2 SQIVND come from the germline V gene (reference sequence). J was trimmed by 3 bases and V by 3 bases; bases with no gene match: 8. As DNA, the CDR3 is TGTGCCAGTAGTATTCTTGGGACTAGCGGTTTTACAGATACGCAGTATTTT. Translated: CASSILGTSGFTDTQYF.

V usage is TRBV20-1 and J usage is TRBJ1-5; no definite D call. Per germline, CDR1 DFQATT and CDR2 SNEGSKA (reference sequence). The CDR3 totals 11 residues. V was cut by 2 bases and J by 5 bases, with 4 bases left in between. The CDR3 region has the DNA TGCAGTGCTAGAATATATCAGCCCCAGCATTTT. Protein product: CSARIYQPQHF.

The V call is TRBV10-3, the J call TRBJ1-2; TRBD1 aligns across 9 bases. The CDR3 is made up of 16 amino acids. Looked up from germline, CDR1 is ENHRY and CDR2 is SYGVKD. With V trimmed by 0 bases and J by 5 bases, 7 bases remained unmatched. The CDR3 DNA sequence: TGTGCCATCAGTGAGTCGTTCGGGACAGGGCTTTATGGCTACACCTTC. This encodes CAISESFGTGLYGYTF.

This clone was seen once. This rearrangement joins TRBV3-1 (or the pseudogene TRBV3-2) to TRBJ1-5; 7 nucleotides match TRBD1. V shed 5 bases and J 6 bases; nucleotides not matched to a gene: 4. This CDR3 has 13 amino acids. Germline CDR1 LGHDT, CDR2 YNNKEL (reference sequence). CDR3 bases: TGTGCCAGCAGCATGTCAGGGGGTCAGCCCCAGCATTTT. This codes for CASSMSGGQPQHF.

The chain employs TRBV11-2 and TRBJ1-6; perhaps TRBD1 as D (6 bases). The CDR3 contains 15 residues. Trimming removed 1 base at V and 5 bases at J, with 9 bases between. Germline V gene data show CDR1 as SGHAT and CDR2 as FQNNGV. CDR3 nucleotide sequence: TGTGCCAGCAGCTTAGTGGGGGGGCATAATTCACCCCTCCACTTT. Its protein is CASSLVGGHNSPLHF.

This chain joins TRBV4-1 and TRBJ2-2; TRBD1 matches 7 bases. Losses at the gene ends were 5 bases for V and 0 bases for J; bases not matched to a gene: 6. CDR3 length: 16 amino acids. Germline CDR1 MGHRA, CDR2 YSYEKL. The CDR3 DNA reads TGCGCCAGCAGCTCCAGGACAGGCCCGAACACCGGGGAGCTGTTTTTT. Encoded protein: CASSSRTGPNTGELFF.

The chain is built from TRBV9 and TRBJ2-7, with TRBD2 identical over 9 bases. CDR1 SGDLS and CDR2 YYNGEE come from the germline V gene. The V segment lost 2 bases and the J segment 7 bases; nucleotides outside the gene matches: 7. The CDR3 has 14 amino acids. In DNA form, the CDR3 reads TGTGCCAGCAGCGTCCAGACTAGCGGTTCGGAGCAGTACTTC. This encodes CASSVQTSGSEQYF. Using reference TRBV9 and TRBJ2-7 for the parts outside the CDR3, the full variable domain is DSGVTQTPKHLITATGQRVTLRCSPRSGDLSVYWYQQSLDQGLQFLIQYYNGEERAKGNILERFSAQQFPDLHSELNLSSLELGDSALYFCASSVQTSGSEQYFGPGTRLTVT.

V gene TRBV14 combines with J gene TRBJ2-7; TRBD1 agrees at 7 bases. The CDR3 is 13 amino acids. CDR1 and CDR2 (germline): SGHDN, FVKESK. With V trimmed by 6 bases and J by 0 bases, 2 bases remained unmatched. Here the CDR3 reads CASSRDSSYEQYF. As DNA, the CDR3 is TGTGCCAGCAGTAGGGACAGCTCCTACGAGCAGTACTTC.